This T cell receptor (beta chain) was recovered during a study of beta chain bispecific antibodies for T cell cancers (dated by TCRdb to 2020 to 2023). Concerning the study at large: After T cells from healthy donors were cocultured with bispecific antibodies and T cell leukemia lines, the researchers used TRBV sequencing of the cells that survived to measure how much each TRBV family was depleted. On the cell surface, TRBV12 (TRBV12-3) was expressed by Jurkat cells, whereas TRBV5-5 was expressed by HPB-ALL cells. The study at large found these results: Every sequenced sample was a mix of normal T cells and leukemia cell line cells, and most of the targeted TRBV signal originated from the leukemia cells instead of the normal T cells. Cross-reactivity of the anti-TRBV5-5 antibody with TRBV5-6 was attributed to high sequence similarity between the two genes.

Sequences SGHDT (CDR1) and YYEEEE (CDR2) are obtained from the germline V gene. Trimming removed 4 bases from V and 5 bases from J; the gene matches leave 12 bases unexplained. From its cysteine to its phenylalanine, the CDR3 spans 15 amino acids. Here the CDR3 DNA is all that survives: 45 bases in frame from base 1. The libraries included unique molecular identifier barcodes, and the barcodes were used to quantify clonotypes. Qiagen AllPrep DNA/RNA Micro kits were used to isolate total RNA, and an Agilent TapeStation was used to check RNA quality. TCR beta libraries were built by 5' RACE: cDNA synthesis followed by two PCR steps using TCR beta constant-region gene-specific primers. Sequencing of the TCR beta libraries was performed on an Illumina MiSeq platform. Under the source paper's analysis protocol: MIGEC, MiXCR and VDJtools were used for read processing. Clonotype frequency was computed as the clonotype's share of unique molecular identifiers among all unique molecular identifiers in the sample. Nonfunctional TRBV genes listed as pseudogenes or open reading frames in IMGT, such as TRBV1, TRBV12-1 and TRBV21, were excluded. Through fastp at Q25 and MiXCR, TCRdb rebuilt clones from the public reads, retaining in-frame beta chains. Here each entry gathers all rows of one CDR3 protein and keeps the most common genes and DNA. TCRdb, not the authors, supplied the V and J calls. The sample data list about 20,000 distinct CDR3 sequences, and less than 3% of these were observed just once. Roughly 29% of the sample is taken by the ten largest.

T cells were expanded from blood mononuclear cells for two to four days using either anti-CD3 antibody OKT3 or CD3/CD28 Dynabeads. The culture conditions for expanded T cells were RPMI 1640 plus 10% fetal bovine serum, recombinant human IL-2 (about 100 IU/ml) and IL-7 (about 5.5 ng/ml). For cocultures, 50,000 or so normal T cells were combined with 50,000 or so target cells and bispecific antibody in around 100 ul and incubated for roughly 17 hours at 37 degrees C. Each bispecific antibody consisted of two single-chain variable fragments expressed in a single-chain diabody format with a His tag. Healthy human donors supplied the effector T cells, with peripheral blood mononuclear cells isolated from leukapheresis samples using Ficoll density gradient centrifugation. This clonotype was counted ten times or more. Its cognate antigen has yet to be identified. The input lacks base qualities; no much larger clone sits a single base away.

Sequencing was carried out using healthy donor T cells cultured with leukemia cells. This clonotype was sampled from a human donor in good health. Some clones in this sample may be carry-over from other donors' samples. This chain joins TRBV5-6 to TRBJ2-7; TRBD2 lines up with 7 middle nucleotides. The nucleotide sequence is TGTGCCAGCAGCATATGGAAGGCCAGCGGGGACGAGCAGTACTTC. This sequence encodes CASSIWKASGDEQYF.